The source of this T cell receptor (beta chain) is a study of blood T cell repertoires in COVID-19. About the research overall: Material from acute and convalescent COVID-19 was sourced from the United States, Italy and Spain.

Trimming removed 1 base from V and 5 bases from J, with 11 bases in between. The CDR3 covers 14 residues. Germline V CDR1 and CDR2: SGHAT, FQNNGV. Original analysis: It was from reference gene primer amplification that nucleated cell counts were estimated. Clones were read by immunoSEQ multiplex PCR, and TCRdb kept only the in-frame ones, dropping some. V and J calls and clone size are as listed in that table; D and trimming were resolved from the DNA. The sample consists of 150,000 to 160,000 clones, 80% to 90% of them appearing once. The sequencing input was peripheral blood. This receptor was identified in a woman aged 35 to 49 with acute or convalescent COVID-19. The chain recombines TRBV11-2 with TRBJ1-2, with unresolved D. CDR3 nucleotides: TGTGCCAGCAGCTTAGGTGATGGAGGATATGGCTACACCTTC. It specifies CASSLGDGGYGYTF.